These 8 T cell receptor beta chains share one sample of origin, sequenced in a study of cytotoxic CD8 clonotypes in ibrutinib-treated CLL. The protocol was immunoSEQ multiplex PCR, while the TCRdb copy is restricted to in-frame clones and leaves out a portion. The sample carries more than 300,000 clones, around four fifths recorded once. The sequences come from PBMCs, collected before ibrutinib treatment. Every receptor here comes from a human donor with chronic lymphocytic leukemia.

This chain links TRBV28 with TRBJ2-3; TRBD1 matches 10 bases. The germline V gene encodes CDR1 MDHEN and CDR2 SYDVKM. The CDR3 length is 12 residues. The J segment lost 10 bases and the V segment lost 6 bases, leaving 4 bases of the junction unmatched. The CDR3 loop is CASRWTGGSQYF. CDR3 bases: TGTGCCAGCAGATGGACAGGGGGATCGCAGTATTTT.

The chain is built from TRBV14 and TRBJ2-7; D ambiguous. This CDR3 has 13 amino acids. Trimming removed 1 base at V and 3 bases at J, with 7 bases between. CDR1 is SGHDN, CDR2 FVKESK, per germline. CDR3 sequence: CASSQGLVYEQYF. CDR3 sequence (DNA): TGTGCCAGCAGCCAAGGGCTAGTCTACGAGCAGTACTTC.

V usage is TRBV4-3 and J usage is TRBJ2-3; 10 positions match TRBD2. After removal of 0 bases from V and 1 base from J, the junction contained 7 bases not matched to a gene. Germline CDR1 LGHNA, CDR2 YSLEER. The length of the CDR3 is 18 residues. CDR3: CASSQDWLAGDRTDTQYF. CDR3 coding DNA: TGCGCCAGCAGCCAAGATTGGCTAGCGGGGGACCGCACAGATACGCAGTATTTT.

The chain links TRBV5-1 to TRBJ2-1, with a tentative D call TRBD2 (5 bases). V lost 0 bases, J lost 4 bases, and 14 bases lay in between. Looked up from germline, CDR1 is SGHRS and CDR2 is YFSETQ. The CDR3 is made up of 16 amino acids. DNA of the CDR3: TGCGCCAGCAGCTTGGTTCCTGACGGACTGTACAATGAGCAGTTCTTC. This encodes CASSLVPDGLYNEQFF.

V is TRBV10-3 and J is TRBJ2-5; 11 positions agree with TRBD2. The V segment lost 10 bases and the J segment 4 bases; nucleotides outside the gene matches: 17. The length of the CDR3 is 17 residues. Germline V CDR1 and CDR2: ENHRY, SYGVKD. This CDR3 reads CATGELAGGPSGETQYF. The CDR3 DNA reads as TGTGCCACCGGAGAGCTAGCGGGAGGCCCTTCTGGAGAGACCCAGTACTTC.

The chain couples TRBV2 to TRBJ2-5, with 9 bases matching TRBD1. Germline CDR1 is SNHLY and CDR2 is FYNNEI. This CDR3 has 15 residues. The ends lost 5 bases at V and 2 bases at J; junction bases unmatched: 6. The CDR3 reads CASSPDRGKQETQYF. CDR3 in DNA: TGTGCCAGCAGTCCGGACAGGGGAAAGCAAGAGACCCAGTACTTC.

This clone was counted once. The chain carries TRBV2 and TRBJ2-2; 8 bases match TRBD1. The CDR3 contains 16 residues. V shed 2 bases and J 6 bases; nucleotides not matched to a gene: 8. CDR1 is SNHLY and CDR2 is FYNNEI in the germline V gene. The CDR3 region has the DNA TGTGCCAGCAGTGAACCGTTATACAGGGGGTCCGGGGAGCTGTTTTTT. The encoded protein is CASSEPLYRGSGELFF.

The chain carries TRBV6-4 and TRBJ2-1; the match to TRBD2 covers 11 bases. V lost 6 bases to trimming and J lost 16 bases; unmatched junction nucleotides: 5. The V gene's germline CDR1 is MRHNA and CDR2 SNTAGT. CDR3 size: 11 residues. This CDR3 reads CASRTSGSLFF. The CDR3 DNA follows: TGTGCCAGCAGAACTAGCGGGAGCCTATTCTTC.